This T cell receptor (beta chain) stems from a study of early T cells in non-severe SARS-CoV-2 infection. Study overall: Sequencing was performed on bulk RNA from unsorted whole blood, leaving chains unpaired. Whole-study findings and limits: VDJdb-based matching was biased toward anti-spike CD8 responses and missed private and CD4 specificities.

In the library, individual cDNA molecules carried attached unique molecular identifiers. TCRdb fed the 5' RACE reads into MiXCR, producing one record per CDR3 protein. The sample records about 59,000 distinct CDR3 sequences, over 10% being singletons. This clonotype has ten or more counts. Its antigen is not known. Germline assignment: CDR1 SNHLY and CDR2 FYNNEI. The CDR3 is 12 amino acids. The V gene lost 4 bases and the J gene lost 4 bases, with 8 bases spanning the gap. This sequence was found in an adult who was a healthcare worker with PCR-confirmed SARS-CoV-2 infection or an uninfected control (not recorded which). Source material: whole blood. The chain uses TRBV2 and TRBJ2-7; D remains ambiguous. The chain's CDR3 is CASSGLSYEQYF. The CDR3 DNA reads as TGTGCCAGCAGTGGACTGTCTTACGAGCAGTACTTC.